This entry lists 14 T cell receptor beta chains sequenced from one sample in a study of shared clonotypes between healthy human individuals. Assay used: immunoSEQ multiplex PCR; TCRdb lists only in-frame clones, some missing. The sample carries approximately 320,000 clones, around 86% recorded once. The source material was memory CD8+ T cells sorted from blood. The subset here: CD45RO+ cells pooled with CCR7-negative TemRA cells. Receptor source: a man aged 18 to 29 in good health.

The rearrangement uses TRBV6-5 and TRBJ2-3; D remains ambiguous. The V end lost 0 bases, the J end lost 8 bases, and 12 bases lay between the germline ends. This CDR3 comprises 14 residues. Germline V lookup: CDR1 MNHEY, CDR2 SVGAGI. CDR3 in amino acids: CASSYSNTGATQYF. The DNA for the CDR3 is TGTGCCAGCAGTTACTCGAATACCGGCGCTACGCAGTATTTT.

DNA for the CDR3: TGCGCCAGCAGCTTGGGCCGGGGTGGGTACGAGCAGTACTTC. This codes for CASSLGRGGYEQYF. The rearrangement joins TRBV5-1 to TRBJ2-7, with D tentatively TRBD2 (5 bases). CDR3 length: 14 amino acids. The V gene lost 0 bases and the J gene lost 4 bases, with 11 bases spanning the gap. Germline V gene lookup returns CDR1 SGHRS and CDR2 YFSETQ.

The chain is built from TRBV7-9 and TRBJ2-7; 8 positions agree with TRBD2. Per germline, CDR1 SEHNR and CDR2 FQNEAQ (reference sequence). V dropped 4 bases and J dropped 2; count of bases not matched to a gene: 13. The CDR3 sequence is 17 residues long. The CDR3 region is CASSSPSRREDTYEQYF. CDR3 bases: TGTGCCAGCAGCTCCCCTTCGAGGCGGGAGGATACCTACGAGCAGTACTTC.

The V gene is TRBV27, the J gene TRBJ1-2; 8 bases fit TRBD1. Germline V lookup: CDR1 MNHEY, CDR2 SMNVEV (reference sequence). CDR3 length equals 15 residues. V shed 3 bases, J shed 2 bases, and the junction held 5 bases outside the gene matches. CDR3 residues: CASSFLGQGNYGYTF. The CDR3 DNA follows: TGTGCCAGCAGTTTTTTAGGACAGGGCAACTATGGCTACACCTTC.

V is TRBV29-1 and J is TRBJ2-5; D unresolved. From germline, CDR1 is SQVTM and CDR2 ANQGSEA. V lost 3 bases and J lost 5, with 10 bases in between. The CDR3 consists of 12 residues. Here the CDR3 DNA reads TGCAGCGTTGAGTCCGGGTGGGAGACCCAGTACTTC. The encoded protein is CSVESGWETQYF.

This rearrangement joins TRBV9 to TRBJ2-3; D is undetermined. CDR3 length equals 15 residues. Trimming cost V 0 bases and J 3 bases, with 11 bases left between them. Germline loops: CDR1 SGDLS, CDR2 YYNGEE. The CDR3 reads CASSVADGLTDTQYF. As DNA, the CDR3 is TGTGCCAGCAGCGTAGCGGACGGATTAACAGATACGCAGTATTTT.

The chain has TRBV6-5 and TRBJ2-5, with D unresolved. Trimming removed 0 bases from V and 2 bases from J, with 10 bases in between. The CDR3 spans 15 residues. Germline V gene sequence: CDR1 MNHEY, CDR2 SVGAGI. DNA for the CDR3: TGTGCCAGCAGTTACTCTGAGAGGCCTCAAGAGACCCAGTACTTC. Protein product: CASSYSERPQETQYF.

The chain joins TRBV9 to TRBJ2-7; 8 nucleotides align to TRBD1. CDR1 SGDLS and CDR2 YYNGEE come from the germline V gene. The V and J ends lost 0 bases and 7 bases, in that order; junction bases with no gene match: 3. The CDR3 extends over 13 amino acids. The CDR3 region is CASSVDRGSEQYF. The CDR3 nucleotides are TGTGCCAGCAGCGTAGACAGGGGGAGTGAGCAGTACTTC.

This sequence joins TRBV6-5 and TRBJ1-1, with D unclear. The V gene's germline CDR1 is MNHEY and CDR2 SVGAGI. This CDR3 region has 13 residues. The germline V and J ends were trimmed by 0 bases and 4 bases, with 6 bases remaining between them. The CDR3 DNA reads as TGTGCCAGCAGTTACTCGAGGGCCACTGAAGCTTTCTTT. Protein: CASSYSRATEAFF.

This chain joins TRBV5-6 and TRBJ1-1, with D possibly matching TRBD1 (6 bases). The length of the CDR3 is 14 residues. V was trimmed by 2 bases and J by 4 bases, leaving 12 bases between them. Germline CDR1 SGHDT, CDR2 YYEEEE. In DNA form, the CDR3 reads TGTGCCAGCAGCTTCGGGACATCAAGCACTGAAGCTTTCTTT. As protein: CASSFGTSSTEAFF.

The rearrangement uses TRBV5-1 and TRBJ2-2; D may match TRBD1 or TRBD2 (5 bases each). Trimming cost V 0 bases and J 2 bases, with 11 bases left between them. CDR3 length: 16 residues. Germline CDR1 and CDR2: SGHRS and YFSETQ. The chain's CDR3 is CASSLGPGANTGELFF. The CDR3, as DNA: TGCGCCAGCAGCTTGGGGCCCGGGGCCAACACCGGGGAGCTGTTTTTT.

With regard to this clone: Within the sample, other DNA sequences also encode this same CDR3. V gene TRBV27 combines with J gene TRBJ2-1; D is unresolved. The CDR3 length is 11 residues. With 8 bases removed from V and 8 bases from J, the gap between germline ends came to 10 bases. The germline CDR1 and CDR2 sequences are MNHEY and SMNVEV (reference sequence). The CDR3 DNA sequence: TGTGCCAGCTCATTAGGCGATGAGCAGTTCTTC. Protein: CASSLGDEQFF.

V is TRBV12-5 and J is TRBJ2-3; no firm D call. CDR1 is LGHNT, CDR2 FRNRAP, per germline. The CDR3 loop spans 13 amino acids. V lost 5 bases and J lost 2, with 8 bases in between. This CDR3 is CASGPYNTDTQYF. For the CDR3, the DNA is TGTGCTAGTGGTCCCTACAACACAGATACGCAGTATTTT.

The rearrangement uses TRBV11-2 and TRBJ2-5; 8 bases agree with TRBD1. V dropped 4 bases and J dropped 3; count of bases not matched to a gene: 4. CDR3 length: 14 amino acids. Germline-derived CDR1 and CDR2 are SGHAT and FQNNGV. The CDR3 sequence is CASSWWGQEETQYF. The CDR3 nucleotides are TGTGCCAGCAGCTGGTGGGGACAGGAAGAGACCCAGTACTTC.